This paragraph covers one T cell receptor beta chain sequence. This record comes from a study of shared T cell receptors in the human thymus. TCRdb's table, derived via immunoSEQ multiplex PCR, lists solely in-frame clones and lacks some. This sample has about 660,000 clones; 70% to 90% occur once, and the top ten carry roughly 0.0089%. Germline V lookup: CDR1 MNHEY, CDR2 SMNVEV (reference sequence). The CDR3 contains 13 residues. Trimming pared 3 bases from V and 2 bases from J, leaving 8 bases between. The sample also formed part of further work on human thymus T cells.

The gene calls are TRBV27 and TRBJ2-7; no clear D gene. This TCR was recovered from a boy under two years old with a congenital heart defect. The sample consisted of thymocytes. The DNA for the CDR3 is TGTGCCAGCAGTTTGGGCTCAACCTACGAGCAGTACTTC. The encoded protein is CASSLGSTYEQYF.